These 5 T cell receptor beta chains originate from one sample sequenced in a study of CD8+CD57+ T cells in acquired aplastic anemia. Those patients picked for sequencing had displayed CD8+CD57+ cell expansion on flow cytometry. Genomic DNA acted as the template from which TCR beta VDJ combination and CDR3 sequence profiling were carried out. TCRdb fed the reads into MiXCR, producing one record per CDR3 protein. This sample has nearly 60,000 distinct CDR3 sequences, with roughly 60% found just once. The sample consisted of sorted CD4+, CD8+, or CD8+CD57+ T cells (not recorded which) from PBMCs. These receptors all come from a human donor with aplastic anemia.

The genes are TRBV2 and TRBJ2-7, with TRBD2 identical over 7 bases. CDR3 length equals 13 residues. From germline, CDR1 is SNHLY and CDR2 FYNNEI. Unmatched junction bases numbered 9, after V lost 8 bases and J lost 5 bases. The CDR3 coding sequence is TGTGCCAGCGCCAGGGAGGGGCAGGACGAGCAGTACTTC. Translation: CASAREGQDEQYF.

The J gene is TRBJ1-5, the V gene TRBV7-6; D not resolved. The length of the CDR3 is 8 residues. The germline CDR1 and CDR2 sequences are SGHVS and FNYEAQ. The ends were cut back, 5 bases at V and 15 bases at J, with 5 bases in the middle. CDR3 in DNA: TGTGCCAGCAGCCCGTGGCATTTT. It translates to CASSPWHF.

This clonotype was observed at least ten times. The chain combines TRBV29-1 with TRBJ2-1; 12 bases are a match to TRBD1. Germline values: CDR1 SQVTM, CDR2 ANQGSEA. The CDR3 runs to 15 residues. Trimming at V came to 2 bases and at J to 6 bases, leaving 5 bases not matched to a gene. CDR3 protein: CSVELGQGAVNEQFF. The CDR3, as DNA: TGCAGCGTTGAACTGGGACAGGGGGCGGTCAATGAGCAGTTCTTC.

The genes are TRBV6-2 or TRBV6-3 and TRBJ2-7; D unresolved. This CDR3 has 12 residues. Germline CDR1 and CDR2: MNHEY and SVGEGT. The V gene lost 2 bases and the J gene lost 3 bases, with 5 bases spanning the gap. CDR3 sequence: CASSYNSYEQYF. CDR3 coding DNA: TGTGCCAGCAGTTACAACAGCTACGAGCAGTACTTC.

This clonotype appeared many times. This may stem from a read error, because a much larger clone lies one nucleotide away. The chain couples TRBV7-6 to TRBJ2-5; 8 bases agree with TRBD2. The length of the CDR3 is 12 residues. In germline, CDR1 is SGHVS, CDR2 FNYEAQ. The trim removed 5 bases at V and 7 bases at J, leaving 3 bases unmatched. DNA for the CDR3: TGTGCCAGCAGCCATCTAGCGGGGACCCAGTACTTC. The encoded protein is CASSHLAGTQYF.